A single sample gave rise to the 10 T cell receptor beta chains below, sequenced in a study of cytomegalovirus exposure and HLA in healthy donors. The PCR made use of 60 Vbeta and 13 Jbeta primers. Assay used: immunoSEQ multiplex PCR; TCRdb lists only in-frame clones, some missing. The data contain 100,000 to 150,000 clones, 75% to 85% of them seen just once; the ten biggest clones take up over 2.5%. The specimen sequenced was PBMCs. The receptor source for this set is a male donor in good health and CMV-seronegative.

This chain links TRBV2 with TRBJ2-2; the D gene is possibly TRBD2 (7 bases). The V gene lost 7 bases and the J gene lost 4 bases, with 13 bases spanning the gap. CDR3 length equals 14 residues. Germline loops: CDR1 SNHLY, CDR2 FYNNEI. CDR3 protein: CASTGGLGTGELFF. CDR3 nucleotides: TGTGCCAGCACGGGGGGCCTAGGCACCGGGGAGCTGTTTTTT.

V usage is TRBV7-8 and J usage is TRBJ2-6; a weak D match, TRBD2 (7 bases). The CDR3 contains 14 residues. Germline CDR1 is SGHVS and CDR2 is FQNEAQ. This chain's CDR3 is CAKGGSGGANVLTF. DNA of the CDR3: TGTGCAAAGGGGGGGAGTGGGGGGGCCAACGTCCTGACTTTC.

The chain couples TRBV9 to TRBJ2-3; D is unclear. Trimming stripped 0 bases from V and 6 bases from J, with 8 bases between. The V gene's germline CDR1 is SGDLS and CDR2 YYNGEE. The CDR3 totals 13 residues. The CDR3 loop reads CASSVALVDTQYF. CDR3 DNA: TGTGCCAGCAGCGTAGCCCTAGTGGATACGCAGTATTTT.

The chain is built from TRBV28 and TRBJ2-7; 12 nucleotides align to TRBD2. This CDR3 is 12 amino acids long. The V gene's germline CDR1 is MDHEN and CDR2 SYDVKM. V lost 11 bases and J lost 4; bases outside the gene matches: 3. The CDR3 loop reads CASGLAGYEQYF. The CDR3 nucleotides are TGTGCCTCAGGACTAGCGGGGTACGAGCAGTACTTC.

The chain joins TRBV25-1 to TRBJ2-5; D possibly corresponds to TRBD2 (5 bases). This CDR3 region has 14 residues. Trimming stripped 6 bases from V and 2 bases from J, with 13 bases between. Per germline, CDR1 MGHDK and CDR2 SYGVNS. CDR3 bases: TGTGCCAGCAGGAGGTTAGAGGGACAAGAGACCCAGTACTTC. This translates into CASRRLEGQETQYF.

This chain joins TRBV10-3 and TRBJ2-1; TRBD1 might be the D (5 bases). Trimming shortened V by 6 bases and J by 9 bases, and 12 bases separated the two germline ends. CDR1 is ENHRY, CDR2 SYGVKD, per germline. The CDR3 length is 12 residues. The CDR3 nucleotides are TGTGCCATCAGCGGGTGGCAGGGTGAGCAGTTCTTC. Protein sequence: CAISGWQGEQFF.

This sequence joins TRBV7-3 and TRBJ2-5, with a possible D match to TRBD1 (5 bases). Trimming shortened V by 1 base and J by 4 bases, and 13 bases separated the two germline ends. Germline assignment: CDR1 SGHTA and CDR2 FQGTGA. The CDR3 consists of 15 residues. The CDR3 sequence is CASSLIGGQGETQYF. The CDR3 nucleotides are TGTGCCAGCAGCTTAATAGGTGGGCAGGGAGAGACCCAGTACTTC.

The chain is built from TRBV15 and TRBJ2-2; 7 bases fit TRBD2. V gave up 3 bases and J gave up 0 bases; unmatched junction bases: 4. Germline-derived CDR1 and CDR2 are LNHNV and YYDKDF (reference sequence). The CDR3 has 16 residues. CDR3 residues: CATSSHLAANTGELFF. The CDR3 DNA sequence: TGTGCCACCAGCAGCCACCTAGCGGCGAACACCGGGGAGCTGTTTTTT.

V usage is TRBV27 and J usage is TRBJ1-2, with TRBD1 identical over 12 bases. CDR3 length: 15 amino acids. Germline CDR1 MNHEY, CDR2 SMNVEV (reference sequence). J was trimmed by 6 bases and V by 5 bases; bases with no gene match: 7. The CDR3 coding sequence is TGTGCCAGCAGTCCCCTGGGACAGGGGGCGAATGGCTACACCTTC. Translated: CASSPLGQGANGYTF.

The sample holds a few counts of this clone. The CDR3 region is CASSGVSYEQYF. In nucleotides, the CDR3 is TGTGCCAGCAGCGGCGTCTCCTACGAGCAGTACTTC. The chain uses TRBV9 and TRBJ2-7; no clear D. The length of the CDR3 is 12 residues. Germline V CDR1 and CDR2: SGDLS, YYNGEE. V was trimmed by 3 bases and J by 0 bases, leaving 4 bases between them. Full variable domain (remainder filled in from reference TRBV9 and TRBJ2-7): DSGVTQTPKHLITATGQRVTLRCSPRSGDLSVYWYQQSLDQGLQFLIQYYNGEERAKGNILERFSAQQFPDLHSELNLSSLELGDSALYFCASSGVSYEQYFGPGTRLTVT.